This paragraph reports one T cell receptor (beta chain). As processed by the authors: Estimation of nucleated cell counts relied on the amplification of reference gene primers. Using immunoSEQ multiplex PCR, the repertoire was profiled, and TCRdb retains in-frame clones only, with some absent. V, J and clone size were drawn from that table, and D and trimming were deduced from the DNA. The sample lists 75,000 to 100,000 clones; 81% were seen once. The data stem from a study of blood T cell repertoires in COVID-19. Whole-study context: The United States, Italy and Spain provided the acute and convalescent COVID-19 samples. Sources were T cells, B-cell-depleted T cells, or PBMCs; the material itself was cDNA or gDNA.

CDR1 and CDR2 (germline): SGHNT, YYREEE (reference sequence). V lost 2 bases and J lost 7; bases outside the gene matches: 4. The CDR3 covers 14 residues. The clonotype comes from a woman of 80 years or more with acute or convalescent COVID-19. The specimen was peripheral blood. The genes are TRBV5-4 and TRBJ1-4, with 8 bases identical to TRBD1. The CDR3 DNA reads as TGTGCCAGCAGCTTAGGCAGGGGGCGTGAAAAACTGTTTTTT. This sequence encodes CASSLGRGREKLFF.